The 24 T cell receptor beta chains below were found in one sample sequenced in a study of T cell responses to AZD1222 COVID-19 vaccine. Method: immunoSEQ multiplex PCR; TCRdb's copy keeps in-frame clones and lacks some. In the table there are 110,000 to 150,000 clones, around 92% of which are singletons. Sequenced here: peripheral blood, sampled on day 0 of AZD1222 vaccination. The receptors here all came from an adult in good health.

The gene calls are TRBV7-2 and TRBJ1-5; 8 bases fit TRBD1. J lost 8 bases, V lost 1 base, and 7 bases had no gene match. Germline assignment: CDR1 SGHTA and CDR2 FQGNSA. CDR3 length: 15 residues. In DNA, the CDR3 is TGTGCCAGCAGCTTAGGCTCAGGGGGCTTTAAGCCCCAGCATTTT. It encodes CASSLGSGGFKPQHF.

V and J are TRBV7-9 and TRBJ1-3, with a weak D call TRBD1 (6 bases). CDR1 SEHNR and CDR2 FQNEAQ come from the germline V gene (reference sequence). Deletions cut 5 bases from V and 1 base from J, with 15 bases between. The CDR3 consists of 16 residues. CDR3 in DNA: TGTGCCAGCAGCGTTCGGACAGCAAATTCTGGAAACACCATATATTTT. Its protein product is CASSVRTANSGNTIYF.

This clone occurred once. The chain carries TRBV28 and TRBJ1-3, with TRBD1 as a possible D gene (6 bases). The CDR3 is 14 amino acids. The V end was cut by 5 bases, the J end by 1 base, with 9 bases between. Germline V gene data show CDR1 as MDHEN and CDR2 as SYDVKM. The CDR3 is CASSLQGSGNTIYF. CDR3 nucleotide sequence: TGTGCCAGCAGTCTACAGGGTTCTGGAAACACCATATATTTT.

This sequence joins TRBV5-4 and TRBJ2-1; possibly TRBD1 for D (5 bases). The CDR3 has 20 amino acids. The V gene lost 4 bases and the J gene lost 3 bases, with 29 bases spanning the gap. Germline CDR1 reads SGHNT; CDR2 reads YYREEE (reference sequence). CDR3 nucleotides: TGTGCCAGCAGCCGCGCCGGGCAGGGCCCGCCTCGAAGGGTCTACAATGAGCAGTTCTTC. Translated, it gives CASSRAGQGPPRRVYNEQFF.

Remarks on this clone: The limits of the CDR3 on the DNA are not certain, so only TCRdb's listed CDR3 is given. The chain joins TRBV6-5 to TRBJ1-1. Inclusive of both ends, the CDR3 amounts to 15 amino acids. CDR1 is MNHEY and CDR2 is SVGAGI in the germline V gene. CDR3: CASSTSGRPGTEAFF.

This clone was recorded once. V gene TRBV10-3 combines with J gene TRBJ1-6; the D gene is possibly TRBD1 (6 bases). CDR1 and CDR2 (germline): ENHRY, SYGVKD. The CDR3 runs to 14 residues. Trimming removed 3 bases at V and 10 bases at J, with 13 bases between. The CDR3 region has the DNA TGTGCCATCAGTGATCCTCCACAGGGCTCACCCCTCCACTTT. This codes for CAISDPPQGSPLHF.

The chain carries TRBV2 and TRBJ2-7; 7 nucleotides agree with TRBD1. CDR3 length equals 13 residues. Germline CDR1 is SNHLY and CDR2 is FYNNEI. The J segment lost 11 bases and the V segment lost 7 bases, leaving 14 bases of the junction unmatched. The chain's CDR3 is CASNLDRAWEKYF. CDR3 sequence (DNA): TGTGCCAGCAACCTTGACAGGGCCTGGGAAAAGTACTTC.

This CDR3 reads CASSSPRDRGALNTGELFF. Here the CDR3 DNA reads TGTGCCAGCAGCTCACCCAGGGACAGGGGTGCATTGAACACCGGGGAGCTGTTTTTT. J is TRBJ2-2 and V is TRBV9; 10 bases map to TRBD1. The CDR3 contains 19 residues. With V trimmed by 4 bases and J by 1 base, 13 bases remained unmatched. Germline CDR1 and CDR2: SGDLS and YYNGEE.

This sequence joins TRBV4-1 and TRBJ1-5; no firm D call. Germline CDR1 is MGHRA and CDR2 is YSYEKL. This CDR3 has 16 amino acids. Deletions cut 0 bases from V and 4 bases from J, with 13 bases between. As DNA, the CDR3 is TGCGCCAGCAGCCAAGATCTGTCGGTCACTAATCAGCCCCAGCATTTT. This sequence encodes CASSQDLSVTNQPQHF.

The rearrangement links TRBV12-2 to TRBJ2-5; TRBD1 is the table's D call and was not checked against the DNA. TRBV12-2 is a pseudogene segment. This CDR3 spans 14 amino acids. The DNA of the CDR3 is TGTGCAAGTCGCACGGACAGGGCGGTAGAGACCCAGTACTTC. This sequence encodes CASRTDRAVETQYF.

The CDR3 loop reads CASSYSIRTSGRGNEQFF. In DNA, the CDR3 is TGTGCCAGCAGTTACTCGATTCGGACTAGCGGGAGAGGCAATGAGCAGTTCTTC. This sequence joins TRBV6-2 or TRBV6-3 and TRBJ2-1, with 13 bases lining up with TRBD2. Germline-derived CDR1 and CDR2 are MNHEY and SVGEGT. V shed 0 bases, J shed 6 bases, and the junction held 8 bases outside the gene matches. The CDR3 length is 18 residues.

This chain joins TRBV11-3 and TRBJ1-1; 7 nucleotides agree with TRBD1. This CDR3 has 17 amino acids. CDR1 and CDR2 (germline): SGHNT, YENEEA. J lost 2 bases, V lost 3 bases, and 12 bases had no gene match. CDR3 amino acids: CASSFGITTGPNTEAFF. For the CDR3, the DNA is TGTGCCAGCAGCTTTGGTATCACGACAGGGCCAAACACTGAAGCTTTCTTT.

V usage is TRBV4-1 and J usage is TRBJ2-4, with 7 bases fitting TRBD2. Trimming cost V 1 base and J 0 bases; bases outside gene matches: 9. The germline gives CDR1 MGHRA, CDR2 YSYEKL. The CDR3 runs 18 residues. The CDR3 DNA follows: TGCGCCAGCAGCCAAGGGATCGGGAGGACACTAGCCAAAAACATTCAGTACTTC. This encodes CASSQGIGRTLAKNIQYF.

This clone was counted once. This rearrangement joins TRBV7-8 to TRBJ2-3, with 12 bases fitting TRBD2. There are 17 residues in the CDR3. J gave up 3 bases and V 3 bases, and 7 bases lay outside the gene matches. Germline V gives CDR1 SGHVS, CDR2 FQNEAQ. In DNA form, the CDR3 reads TGTGCCAGCAGCTTTGGGGCTAGCGGGGGGGCAACAGATACGCAGTATTTT. Its translation: CASSFGASGGATDTQYF.

The chain has TRBV4-3 and TRBJ2-6; D not certain. Per the germline V gene, CDR1 is LGHNA and CDR2 is YSLEER. CDR3 size: 14 residues. Between the trimmed V and J ends, which lost 4 bases and 3 bases, there was a span of 7 bases. Written as DNA, the CDR3 is TGCGCCAGCAGCCTTTGGGGTGGGGCCAACGTCCTGACTTTC. Its protein is CASSLWGGANVLTF.

The chain employs TRBV6-5 and TRBJ1-6, with D possibly TRBD1 on 6 matching bases. The CDR3 contains 15 residues. Trimming cost V 2 bases and J 6 bases, with 11 bases left between them. The germline CDR1 and CDR2 sequences are MNHEY and SVGAGI. The CDR3 region is CASSYNIRGNSPLHF. For the CDR3, the DNA is TGTGCCAGCAGTTACAACATCAGGGGTAATTCACCCCTCCACTTT.

The chain is built from TRBV5-1 and TRBJ2-5; 7 positions agree with TRBD2. CDR1 is SGHRS, CDR2 YFSETQ, per germline. The length of the CDR3 is 14 residues. Trimming took 7 bases from V and 2 from J; bases not matched to a gene: 8. The CDR3 loop reads CASRYAGEQETQYF. CDR3 nucleotides: TGCGCCAGCCGCTATGCGGGGGAACAAGAGACCCAGTACTTC.

The chain links TRBV10-3 to TRBJ1-6, with D uncertain. Germline V lookup: CDR1 ENHRY, CDR2 SYGVKD. The CDR3 is 14 amino acids. V shed 2 bases and J shed 8 bases, with 10 bases lying between them. CDR3 in amino acids: CAISEAAWDSPLHF. The CDR3 DNA follows: TGTGCCATCAGTGAGGCAGCATGGGATTCACCCCTCCACTTT.

The chain couples TRBV4-3 to TRBJ1-1; 7 nucleotides match TRBD1. V shed 4 bases and J 4 bases; nucleotides not matched to a gene: 9. The CDR3 covers 15 residues. Germline loops: CDR1 LGHNA, CDR2 YSLEER. The CDR3 region is CASSPLTGSVTEAFF. CDR3 DNA sequence: TGCGCCAGCAGCCCCCTGACAGGGTCGGTCACTGAAGCTTTCTTT.

The gene calls are TRBV19 and TRBJ2-7; D is unclear. Germline lookup yields CDR1 LNHDA and CDR2 SQIVND (reference sequence). CDR3 length: 13 residues. V dropped 2 bases and J dropped 7 bases, with 12 bases sitting between them. CDR3 residues: CASSIIWGWEQYF. The CDR3 DNA sequence: TGTGCCAGTAGTATAATATGGGGTTGGGAGCAGTACTTC.

The chain links TRBV2 to TRBJ2-3, with D tentatively TRBD1 or TRBD2 (6 bases each). This CDR3 region has 12 residues. CDR1 and CDR2 from the germline V gene are SNHLY and FYNNEI. Trimming took off 6 bases at V and 9 bases at J, with 13 bases between the two ends. In DNA, the CDR3 is TGTGCCAGCAGGGTGGGGGGCGGCACGCAGTATTTT. Encoded protein: CASRVGGGTQYF.

The V gene is TRBV11-3, the J gene TRBJ1-5; the match to TRBD1 covers 7 bases. CDR3 length: 18 residues. Germline V gene lookup returns CDR1 SGHNT and CDR2 YENEEA. J was trimmed by 0 bases and V by 3 bases; bases with no gene match: 11. Here the CDR3 reads CASSFRGGQDYSNQPQHF. The CDR3 DNA follows: TGTGCCAGCAGCTTCCGCGGAGGACAGGATTATAGCAATCAGCCCCAGCATTTT.

The chain employs TRBV6-5 and TRBJ2-7, with 10 bases lining up with TRBD1. Trimming at V came to 4 bases and at J to 4 bases, leaving 4 bases not matched to a gene. In germline, CDR1 is MNHEY, CDR2 SVGAGI. The CDR3 totals 14 residues. CDR3 sequence (DNA): TGTGCCAGCAGTTCACGGGACAGGGGTTACGAGCAGTACTTC. It specifies CASSSRDRGYEQYF.

V usage is TRBV4-2 and J usage is TRBJ2-2; D might be TRBD1 (5 bases). V lost 1 base to trimming and J lost 4 bases, with 13 bases between them. CDR3 length: 16 residues. CDR1 is LGHNA, CDR2 YNFKEQ, per germline. CDR3 loop: CASSQVRVSGTGELFF. In DNA, the CDR3 is TGTGCCAGCAGCCAAGTCAGGGTATCGGGCACCGGGGAGCTGTTTTTT.